Each of the 11 T cell receptor beta chains below was sequenced from the same sample in a study of T cell changes during pregnancy in multiple sclerosis. The data were produced by immunoSEQ multiplex PCR, yet TCRdb's version contains in-frame clones alone and is incomplete. This table has 60,000 or so clones, 75% to 95% appearing once. Sequencing used CD4+ T cells from peripheral blood mononuclear cells, obtained after pregnancy. The source of these receptors is a female donor in good health, enrolled as a control in a pregnancy study.

This clone was recorded a few times. The chain couples TRBV30 to TRBJ1-1, with no clear D. The CDR3 runs to 12 residues. V lost 4 bases and J 3 bases, leaving 9 bases between the germline ends. Germline lookup yields CDR1 GTSNPN and CDR2 SVGIG (reference sequence). In nucleotides, the CDR3 is TGTGCCTGGAACAGATTGGACACTGAAGCTTTCTTT. This encodes CAWNRLDTEAFF.

The chain recombines TRBV10-3 with TRBJ1-5; 8 bases map to TRBD1. The germline V gene encodes CDR1 ENHRY and CDR2 SYGVKD. V gave up 3 bases and J gave up 2 bases; unmatched junction bases: 3. CDR3 length equals 15 residues. The CDR3 sequence is CAISDSGQGNQPQHF. The CDR3 bases are TGTGCCATCAGTGACTCGGGACAGGGCAATCAGCCCCAGCATTTT.

This chain uses TRBV6-5 with TRBJ1-2; TRBD1 is a possible D gene (5 bases). CDR3 length: 11 residues. Trimming shortened V by 7 bases and J by 5 bases, and 8 bases separated the two germline ends. Germline CDR1 reads MNHEY; CDR2 reads SVGAGI. CDR3: CASTGGYGYTF. The CDR3 coding sequence is TGTGCCAGCACCGGGGGGTATGGCTACACCTTC.

This rearrangement joins TRBV2 to TRBJ1-6; D call uncertain. The CDR3 contains 14 residues. The V gene lost 6 bases and the J gene lost 6 bases, with 12 bases spanning the gap. In germline, CDR1 is SNHLY, CDR2 FYNNEI. CDR3 sequence reads: CASSVSGFNSPLHF. Written as DNA, the CDR3 is TGTGCCAGCAGCGTTAGTGGTTTTAATTCACCCCTCCACTTT.

This chain joins TRBV30 and TRBJ1-2; no clear D gene. V lost 8 bases, J lost 6 bases, and 10 bases lay in between. The CDR3 has 10 amino acids. Germline assignment: CDR1 GTSNPN and CDR2 SVGIG (reference sequence). The chain's CDR3 is CAQAEDGYTF. The DNA of the CDR3 is TGTGCCCAGGCGGAGGATGGCTACACCTTC.

The chain is built from TRBV2 and TRBJ1-5; 8 bases agree with TRBD1. The V gene end was trimmed by 5 bases and the J gene end by 0 bases; junction bases not matched to a gene: 3. Germline lookup yields CDR1 SNHLY and CDR2 FYNNEI. This CDR3 is built from 15 residues. DNA of the CDR3: TGTGCCAGCAGTCTGGACAGGGATAGCAATCAGCCCCAGCATTTT. Translation: CASSLDRDSNQPQHF.

This chain links TRBV9 with TRBJ1-3; D is undetermined. Germline CDR1 and CDR2: SGDLS and YYNGEE. V lost 0 bases and J 4 bases, leaving 14 bases between the germline ends. This CDR3 has 16 residues. The CDR3: CASSVEVALEGNTIYF. The CDR3 DNA is TGTGCCAGCAGCGTAGAGGTTGCACTGGAGGGAAACACCATATATTTT. Combining the CDR3 with reference TRBV9 and TRBJ1-3 gives the whole variable domain DSGVTQTPKHLITATGQRVTLRCSPRSGDLSVYWYQQSLDQGLQFLIQYYNGEERAKGNILERFSAQQFPDLHSELNLSSLELGDSALYFCASSVEVALEGNTIYFGEGSWLTVV.

The chain is built from TRBV19 and TRBJ1-3, with D possibly matching TRBD1 (5 bases). Per germline, CDR1 LNHDA and CDR2 SQIVND (reference sequence). This CDR3 spans 16 amino acids. The V gene lost 3 bases and the J gene lost 0 bases, with 12 bases spanning the gap. The CDR3 region has the DNA TGTGCCAGTAGTATCATAAAGACAGCCTCTGGAAACACCATATATTTT. Translated: CASSIIKTASGNTIYF.

The chain uses TRBV11-1 and TRBJ2-1; TRBD2 aligns across 8 bases. The CDR3 totals 15 residues. Germline-derived CDR1 and CDR2 are SGHAT and FQDESV (reference sequence). V dropped 7 bases and J dropped 6; count of bases not matched to a gene: 11. CDR3 sequence: CASTLGGAEGNEQFF. The CDR3 DNA follows: TGTGCCAGCACCCTCGGGGGGGCGGAGGGCAATGAGCAGTTCTTC.

V is TRBV30 and J is TRBJ2-1; no reliable D call. Germline CDR1 reads GTSNPN; CDR2 reads SVGIG (reference sequence). V was shortened by 4 bases and J by 2 bases, with 6 bases between the two germline ends. The CDR3 length is 12 residues. CDR3 coding DNA: TGTGCCTGGACAGGTACCTACAATGAGCAGTTCTTC. Translated, it gives CAWTGTYNEQFF. The full variable domain, completed using reference TRBV30 and TRBJ2-1, is SQTIHQWPATLVQPVGSPLSLECTVEGTSNPNLYWYRQAAGRGLQLLFYSVGIGQISSEVPQNLSASRPQDRQFILSSKKLLLSDSGFYLCAWTGTYNEQFFGPGTRLTVL.

The chain uses TRBV5-6 and TRBJ1-2, with 8 nucleotides matching TRBD1. Germline lookup yields CDR1 SGHDT and CDR2 YYEEEE. The CDR3 consists of 15 residues. J gave up 8 bases and V 0 bases, and 9 bases lay outside the gene matches. CDR3 amino acids: CASSLGDRYRGGYTF. CDR3 DNA sequence: TGTGCCAGCAGCTTGGGGGACAGGTACCGCGGGGGCTACACCTTC.